These 22 T cell receptor beta chains were all obtained from the same sample, sequenced in a study of blood T cell repertoires in COVID-19. The table came from immunoSEQ multiplex PCR; TCRdb's copy has only in-frame clones and leaves some out. The profile shows 150,000 to 200,000 clones, roughly 87% of them singletons. Input material: PBMCs or T cells enriched from blood (not recorded which). These receptors originate from a human donor with acute COVID-19. The donor label of this sample is uncertain.

This chain uses TRBV4-1 with TRBJ1-3, with D perhaps matching TRBD1 (5 bases). CDR3 length equals 17 residues. CDR1 is MGHRA and CDR2 is YSYEKL in the germline V gene. Deletions cut 4 bases from V and 2 bases from J, with 18 bases between. In DNA, the CDR3 is TGCGCCAGCAGCCGTGACTTTACAGCGGGGGCTGGAAACACCATATATTTT. It yields the protein CASSRDFTAGAGNTIYF.

CDR3 residues: CASRISGGPAYEQYF. CDR3 DNA sequence: TGTGCCAGCAGAATAAGCGGGGGGCCTGCCTACGAGCAGTACTTC. The chain joins TRBV5-4 to TRBJ2-7; 9 nucleotides agree with TRBD2. Unmatched junction bases numbered 8, after V lost 5 bases and J lost 2 bases. Looked up from germline, CDR1 is SGHNT and CDR2 is YYREEE (reference sequence). The CDR3 extends over 15 amino acids.

The chain is built from TRBV27 and TRBJ1-5; maybe TRBD1 (5 bases). CDR3 length: 16 residues. V shed 2 bases and J shed 2 bases, with 13 bases lying between them. Germline V gives CDR1 MNHEY, CDR2 SMNVEV (reference sequence). CDR3 in DNA: TGTGCCAGCAGTTTAGGGCAGGGTAAGGGCAATCAGCCCCAGCATTTT. It yields the protein CASSLGQGKGNQPQHF.

V and J are TRBV23-1 and TRBJ2-1, with D possibly TRBD1 on 5 matching bases. TRBV23-1 is reported as an ORF; its role is uncertain. V lost 6 bases to trimming and J lost 4 bases, with 13 bases between them. This CDR3 has 14 residues. For the CDR3, the DNA is TGCGCCAGCAGCCCCCTAAGGGGTTACAATGAGCAGTTCTTC. Translated: CASSPLRGYNEQFF.

The rearrangement links TRBV30 to TRBJ2-2; the D gene is possibly TRBD1 (6 bases). The CDR3 has 14 amino acids. V was pared by 2 bases and J by 6 bases, with 13 bases between. The germline CDR1 and CDR2 sequences are GTSNPN and SVGIG (reference sequence). The CDR3 nucleotides read TGTGCCTGGAGTAACAGGGCTACGGCCGGGGAGCTGTTTTTT. Translated, it gives CAWSNRATAGELFF.

On this clone itself: The DNA is left out, because the CDR3 cannot be placed on it with certainty; the CDR3 is given as TCRdb lists it. CDR3 sequence reads: CTSSVAGGNTGELFF. The chain recombines TRBV1 with TRBJ2-2; whether TRBD1, the table's D call, matches the DNA was not checked. TRBV1 corresponds to a pseudogene. Termini included, the CDR3 measures 15 amino acids.

The chain links TRBV30 to TRBJ1-2, with 7 nucleotides matching TRBD1. The CDR3 consists of 13 residues. V lost 2 bases and J lost 5; bases outside the gene matches: 5. Germline values: CDR1 GTSNPN, CDR2 SVGIG (reference sequence). CDR3 residues: CAWSTTGMYGYTF. CDR3 DNA sequence: TGTGCCTGGAGTACGACAGGGATGTATGGCTACACCTTC.

This clone was detected only a few times. The CDR3 DNA sequence: TGTGCCAGCAGCCGGGACTCTTTGAGCTCTGGAAACACCATATATTTT. It is translated as CASSRDSLSSGNTIYF. The chain recombines TRBV7-3 with TRBJ1-3; a weak D match, TRBD1 (5 bases). CDR1 SGHTA and CDR2 FQGTGA come from the germline V gene. Trimming removed 5 bases from V and 0 bases from J, with 14 bases in between. This CDR3 comprises 16 residues.

The chain carries TRBV4-3 and TRBJ2-3; 14 positions match TRBD2. J lost 7 bases, V lost 6 bases, and 6 bases had no gene match. CDR3 length: 15 amino acids. The germline V gene has CDR1 LGHNA and CDR2 YSLEER. The CDR3 reads CASRRLAGGIYTQYF. Written as DNA, the CDR3 is TGCGCCAGCAGGCGACTAGCGGGGGGGATATATACGCAGTATTTT.

V gene TRBV6-5 combines with J gene TRBJ2-7; D is undetermined. Trimming pared 8 bases from V and 7 bases from J, leaving 24 bases between. This CDR3 is built from 15 residues. Germline V gene sequence: CDR1 MNHEY, CDR2 SVGAGI. The DNA of the CDR3 is TGTGCCAGCCGCCCCTCGAGTAACCAGGTACGGGAGCAGTACTTC. This encodes CASRPSSNQVREQYF.

The table lists this clone with a few counts. The chain joins TRBV28 to TRBJ2-7, with 8 bases that match TRBD1. From germline, CDR1 is MDHEN and CDR2 SYDVKM. The CDR3 has 14 residues. V lost 6 bases, J lost 2 bases, and 6 bases stayed unmatched. This CDR3 is CASRYRGIAYEQYF. CDR3 coding DNA: TGTGCCAGCAGATACAGGGGGATAGCCTACGAGCAGTACTTC.

The V call is TRBV7-9, the J call TRBJ2-5, with D maybe TRBD1 (5 bases). Germline V gene lookup returns CDR1 SEHNR and CDR2 FQNEAQ (reference sequence). V was clipped by 3 bases and J by 4 bases, with 15 bases between them. This CDR3 comprises 15 residues. CDR3 loop: CASSFPPGSRETQYF. Written as DNA, the CDR3 is TGTGCCAGCAGCTTCCCTCCAGGGTCAAGAGAGACCCAGTACTTC.

This chain links TRBV30 with TRBJ2-2, with TRBD2 matching 7 bases. CDR3 length: 14 residues. Germline CDR1 and CDR2: GTSNPN and SVGIG (reference sequence). V shed 1 base and J 5 bases; nucleotides not matched to a gene: 4. CDR3 nucleotide sequence: TGTGCCTGGAGTGGGACTAGTCTGACCGGGGAGCTGTTTTTT. It is translated as CAWSGTSLTGELFF.

This clone was seen more than once but under ten times. The gene calls are TRBV20-1 and TRBJ2-3; the D is unclear. V shed 1 base and J shed 6 bases, with 5 bases lying between them. CDR3 size: 11 residues. CDR1 is DFQATT and CDR2 is SNEGSKA in the germline V gene (reference sequence). The CDR3 DNA reads as TGCAGTGCTAGAGGCCAGGATACGCAGTATTTT. It codes for CSARGQDTQYF.

The V call is TRBV9, the J call TRBJ1-2; no clear D. In germline, CDR1 is SGDLS, CDR2 YYNGEE. CDR3 length equals 15 residues. The ends were cut back, 7 bases at V and 5 bases at J, with 21 bases in the middle. CDR3 loop: CASSPPGGNGYGYTF. The DNA for the CDR3 is TGTGCCAGCTCCCCCCCCGGAGGAAATGGTTATGGCTACACCTTC.

The chain joins TRBV4-2 to TRBJ2-2; 7 nucleotides align to TRBD2. J gave up 6 bases and V 5 bases, and 9 bases lay outside the gene matches. Germline CDR1 reads LGHNA; CDR2 reads YNFKEQ. CDR3 length: 15 amino acids. CDR3 DNA: TGTGCCAGCAGCACAGGCCGACTAGCCCCCGGGGAGCTGTTTTTT. Residues: CASSTGRLAPGELFF.

The chain employs TRBV6-5 and TRBJ1-6, with a weak D call TRBD1 (6 bases). The CDR3 extends over 14 amino acids. V was shortened by 4 bases and J by 5 bases, with 9 bases between the two germline ends. Germline lookup yields CDR1 MNHEY and CDR2 SVGAGI. CDR3 protein: CASSLQGHNSPLHF. The CDR3 DNA reads as TGTGCCAGCAGTTTACAGGGACATAATTCACCCCTCCACTTT.

V and J are TRBV19 and TRBJ1-1; no definite D call. CDR1 is LNHDA, CDR2 SQIVND, per germline (reference sequence). V was cut by 3 bases and J by 7 bases, with 12 bases left in between. The CDR3 runs to 13 residues. As DNA, the CDR3 is TGTGCCAGTAGTATCATAAGCGGGAGTGAAGCTTTCTTT. Its translation is CASSIISGSEAFF.

About this clone: Other DNA sequences from this sample encode an identical CDR3 as well. This rearrangement joins TRBV5-1 to TRBJ2-7, with D uncertain. The CDR3 covers 13 residues. Trimming took 0 bases from V and 0 from J, leaving 4 bases between them. The germline V gene has CDR1 SGHRS and CDR2 YFSETQ. The CDR3 spells CASSLAGSYEQYF. The DNA of the CDR3 is TGCGCCAGCAGCTTGGCGGGCTCCTACGAGCAGTACTTC. Based on the CDR3 plus reference TRBV5-1 and TRBJ2-7, the full variable domain is KAGVTQTPRYLIKTRGQQVTLSCSPISGHRSVSWYQQTPGQGLQFLFEYFSETQRNKGNFPGRFSGRQFSNSRSEMNVSTLELGDSALYLCASSLAGSYEQYFGPGTRLTVT.

This clone was observed once. V gene TRBV5-4 combines with J gene TRBJ2-1, with D unresolved. Germline V gene sequence: CDR1 SGHNT, CDR2 YYREEE (reference sequence). The CDR3 runs to 14 residues. The V and J ends lost 1 base and 0 bases respectively, with 5 bases between them. As DNA, the CDR3 is TGTGCCAGCAGCTTGTCCGGCTCCTACAATGAGCAGTTCTTC. It specifies CASSLSGSYNEQFF.

The chain uses TRBV4-1 and TRBJ1-1; 8 bases fit TRBD1. Trimming removed 7 bases from V and 0 bases from J; junction bases left unmatched: 22. The CDR3 is made up of 20 amino acids. Germline assignment: CDR1 MGHRA and CDR2 YSYEKL. CDR3 nucleotide sequence: TGCGCCAGCACTGAATTAGGGGCAGGGGGCCCCCCAGGGATGAACACTGAAGCTTTCTTT. Its translation: CASTELGAGGPPGMNTEAFF.

This rearrangement joins TRBV7-6 to TRBJ2-3, with 10 nucleotides matching TRBD2. V lost 5 bases and J lost 2; bases outside the gene matches: 4. The CDR3 contains 15 residues. From germline, CDR1 is SGHVS and CDR2 FNYEAQ. The CDR3 nucleotides are TGTGCCAGCAGCGCACTAGCGGGGCTCACAGATACGCAGTATTTT. Translating gives CASSALAGLTDTQYF.